A single sample gave rise to the 32 T cell receptor beta chains below, sequenced in a study of immune heterogeneity within non-small cell lung tumors. Bulk tumor genomic DNA served as template, at 550 to 600 ng per sample. Several spatially distant biopsies were obtained per primary tumor intraoperatively. With untreated, newly diagnosed non-small cell lung cancer, the patients went on to undergo curative surgery. Multiplex PCR amplified the TCR beta CDR3 region. Its first round ran for around 11 cycles with 32 V and 13 J primers. From the multiplex PCR reads, TCRdb called clonotypes with MiXCR, one entry per CDR3 protein. The table has roughly 6,000 distinct CDR3 sequences, 20% to 25% seen once. Sequenced: lung tumor tissue. Every receptor here comes from an older man with non-small cell lung cancer.

This clonotype has only a few counts. The genes are TRBV4-1 and TRBJ1-6; the match to TRBD1 covers 9 bases. The V and J ends lost 0 bases and 8 bases, in that order; junction bases with no gene match: 17. CDR3 length: 20 amino acids. Per germline, CDR1 MGHRA and CDR2 YSYEKL. CDR3 nucleotides: TGCGCCAGCAGCCAAGAGTTATTTCTTGGGACAGGGTATCGCGATTCACCCCTCCACTTT. Its translation: CASSQELFLGTGYRDSPLHF.

This clonotype came up a few times. The CDR3 loop is CASSTTATGWETQYF. In nucleotides, the CDR3 is TGTGCCAGCAGCACAACTGCGACAGGGTGGGAGACCCAGTACTTC. The V and J genes are TRBV7-8 and TRBJ2-5; 7 bases match TRBD1. Germline lookup yields CDR1 SGHVS and CDR2 FQNEAQ. The CDR3 runs 15 residues. The V segment lost 5 bases and the J segment 5 bases; nucleotides outside the gene matches: 11.

For this clonotype: A much larger clone is a single base away; this may be a read error. The chain carries TRBV7-9 and TRBJ2-7; the D call may be TRBD1 or TRBD2 (5 bases each). The germline V and J ends were trimmed by 1 base and 9 bases, with 10 bases remaining between them. The CDR3 has 12 amino acids. The germline V gene has CDR1 SEHNR and CDR2 FQNEAQ (reference sequence). This CDR3 reads CASSLGRGRQYF. The CDR3 DNA is TGTGCCAGCAGCTTAGGAAGGGGACGGCAGTACTTC. The whole variable domain, filled in from reference TRBV7-9 and TRBJ2-7, reads DTGVSQNPRHKITKRGQNVTFRCDPISEHNRLYWYRQTLGQGPEFLTYFQNEAQLEKSRLLSDRFSAERPKGSFSTLEIQRTEQGDSAMYLCASSLGRGRQYFGPGTRLTVT.

This clonotype was seen at least ten times. The chain recombines TRBV19 with TRBJ2-3; the D call may be TRBD1 or TRBD2 (6 bases each). CDR3 length: 14 residues. Germline V CDR1 and CDR2: LNHDA, SQIVND (reference sequence). V lost 8 bases to trimming and J lost 4 bases, with 16 bases between them. The CDR3 region is CASGGGTGPDTQYF. DNA of the CDR3: TGTGCCAGTGGAGGGGGGACTGGTCCAGATACGCAGTATTTT.

A few counts support this clonotype. J is TRBJ2-1 and V is TRBV5-1; maybe TRBD1 (5 bases). V was pared by 6 bases and J by 6 bases, with 13 bases between. The CDR3 has 13 residues. The germline V gene encodes CDR1 SGHRS and CDR2 YFSETQ. The CDR3 coding sequence is TGCGCCAGCAACTGGGGCAGGTCCAATGAGCAGTTCTTC. Encoded protein: CASNWGRSNEQFF.

This chain links TRBV12-3 or TRBV12-4 with TRBJ1-3; no definite D call. Trimming pared 10 bases from V and 2 bases from J, leaving 12 bases between. This CDR3 has 13 residues. The CDR3 protein is CANWEWPGNTIYF. For the CDR3, the DNA is TGTGCCAACTGGGAGTGGCCTGGAAACACCATATATTTT.

Many counts were recorded for this clonotype. The rearrangement joins TRBV25-1 to TRBJ1-6; D unclear. Looked up from germline, CDR1 is MGHDK and CDR2 is SYGVNS. This CDR3 has 12 amino acids. Trimming shortened V by 0 bases and J by 10 bases, and 4 bases separated the two germline ends. The CDR3 region has the DNA TGTGCCAGCAGTGAATATAGGTCACCCCTCCACTTT. This translates into CASSEYRSPLHF.

The chain has TRBV27 and TRBJ2-2; the D gene is possibly TRBD2 (5 bases). CDR3 length equals 15 residues. Trimming shortened V by 7 bases and J by 8 bases, and 20 bases separated the two germline ends. The germline V gene encodes CDR1 MNHEY and CDR2 SMNVEV (reference sequence). CDR3 in amino acids: CASTTIGMVSGELFF. CDR3 DNA: TGTGCCAGCACAACTATCGGGATGGTGTCTGGGGAGCTGTTTTTT.

This clonotype is labeled medium-sized (0.01 to 0.1%). This sequence joins TRBV30 and TRBJ1-3, with unresolved D. In germline, CDR1 is GTSNPN, CDR2 SVGIG (reference sequence). The CDR3 spans 13 residues. Trimming cost V 4 bases and J 0 bases, with 7 bases left between them. CDR3 DNA sequence: TGTGCCTGGATCCGGGCCTCTGGAAACACCATATATTTT. Protein sequence: CAWIRASGNTIYF.

Relative to its sample, this clonotype is medium-sized. This chain uses TRBV7-6 with TRBJ2-1; 8 positions agree with TRBD2. J lost 4 bases, V lost 1 base, and 3 bases had no gene match. Germline V CDR1 and CDR2: SGHVS, FNYEAQ. The CDR3 covers 15 residues. The CDR3 here is CASSLGTSGYNEQFF. The CDR3 nucleotides are TGTGCCAGCAGCTTAGGCACTAGCGGATACAATGAGCAGTTCTTC.

This clonotype is medium-sized (0.01 to 0.1%). The chain combines TRBV5-1 with TRBJ2-7; D remains unclear. V was trimmed by 0 bases and J by 4 bases, leaving 8 bases between them. Looked up from germline, CDR1 is SGHRS and CDR2 is YFSETQ. This CDR3 contains 13 residues. The CDR3 spells CASSLDPTYEQYF. CDR3 nucleotides: TGCGCCAGCAGCTTGGATCCCACTTACGAGCAGTACTTC.

A note on this clonotype: This could be a read error, since a much larger clone is one nucleotide away. The CDR3 sequence: CSSSQVALNEKLFF. As DNA, the CDR3 is TGTTCCAGCAGCCAAGTGGCTTTAAATGAAAAACTGTTTTTT. V usage is TRBV4-2 and J usage is TRBJ1-4; no firm D call. CDR1 is LGHNA, CDR2 YNFKEQ, per germline. The CDR3 contains 14 residues.

On this clonotype itself: This clone may be a read error of a much larger clone one base away. The chain links TRBV7-3 to TRBJ1-1; unclear D gene. V lost 5 bases and J lost 4, with 14 bases in between. This CDR3 has 14 amino acids. The germline V gene has CDR1 SGHTA and CDR2 FQGTGA. The DNA of the CDR3 is TGTGCCAGCAGCGAAGCAGGCCACGCCACTGAAGCTTTCTTT. Its translation is CASSEAGHATEAFF. Using reference TRBV7-3 and TRBJ1-1 for the parts outside the CDR3, the full variable domain is GAGVSQTPSNKVTEKGKYVELRCDPISGHTALYWYRQSLGQGPEFLIYFQGTGAADDSGLPNDRFFAVRPEGSVSTLKIQRTERGDSAVYLCASSEAGHATEAFFGQGTRLTVV.

This clonotype was observed once. The chain has TRBV11-2 and TRBJ1-1, with D tentatively TRBD1 (6 bases). Trimming took 0 bases from V and 1 from J, leaving 9 bases between them. Germline CDR1 is SGHAT and CDR2 is FQNNGV. This CDR3 is built from 15 residues. CDR3 DNA: TGTGCCAGCAGCTTAGAAGAGGGGGGGAACACTGAAGCTTTCTTT. This translates into CASSLEEGGNTEAFF.

This clonotype was seen only a few times. V usage is TRBV7-8 and J usage is TRBJ2-1, with 7 bases lining up with TRBD1. CDR3 length equals 14 residues. Trimming took 0 bases from V and 10 from J; bases not matched to a gene: 6. CDR1 is SGHVS, CDR2 FQNEAQ, per germline. CDR3 nucleotide sequence: TGTGCCAGCAGCTTAGCGAGACAGGGTAGGGAGCAGTTCTTC. This encodes CASSLARQGREQFF.

V and J are TRBV15 and TRBJ2-5; D is perhaps TRBD1 (6 bases). From germline, CDR1 is LNHNV and CDR2 YYDKDF (reference sequence). The CDR3 covers 16 residues. V gave up 0 bases and J gave up 2 bases, with 13 bases separating them. The CDR3 reads CATSREPTGLQETQYF. The CDR3 DNA reads TGTGCCACCAGCAGAGAACCGACAGGTCTGCAAGAGACCCAGTACTTC.

CDR3 residues: CASSLDASRYEQYF. As DNA, the CDR3 is TGTGCCAGCAGCTTGGATGCTAGCCGCTACGAGCAGTACTTC. The J gene is TRBJ2-7, the V gene TRBV5-4, with D possibly matching TRBD2 (5 bases). The CDR3 totals 14 residues. V gave up 0 bases and J gave up 3 bases, with 10 bases separating them. Germline CDR1 is SGHNT and CDR2 is YYREEE (reference sequence).

This clonotype was seen many times. V usage is TRBV15 and J usage is TRBJ2-7; D is undetermined. The CDR3 is 13 residues long. CDR1 and CDR2 from the germline V gene are LNHNV and YYDKDF (reference sequence). The V end was cut by 1 base, the J end by 6 bases, with 10 bases between. The chain's CDR3 is CATSRGKGPEQYF. The CDR3 DNA reads TGTGCCACCAGCAGAGGAAAGGGTCCCGAGCAGTACTTC. The whole variable domain, remainder taken from reference TRBV15 and TRBJ2-7, is DAMVIQNPRYQVTQFGKPVTLSCSQTLNHNVMYWYQQKSSQAPKLLFHYYDKDFNNEADTPDNFQSRRPNTSFCFLDIRSPGLGDTAMYLCATSRGKGPEQYFGPGTRLTVT.

The sample holds many counts of this clonotype. CDR3 protein: CASSERGGTDTQYF. The CDR3 DNA is TGTGCCAGCAGTGAGCGGGGGGGCACAGATACGCAGTATTTT. This chain joins TRBV6-4 and TRBJ2-3, with 8 nucleotides matching TRBD2. The germline CDR1 and CDR2 sequences are MRHNA and SNTAGT. After removal of 3 bases from V and 1 base from J, the junction contained 0 bases not matched to a gene. This CDR3 is built from 14 residues.

This clonotype was seen many times. The V and J genes are TRBV7-3 and TRBJ2-1, with 7 bases matching TRBD2. This CDR3 is built from 15 residues. V shed 4 bases, J shed 2 bases, and the junction held 5 bases outside the gene matches. The germline CDR1 and CDR2 sequences are SGHTA and FQGTGA. CDR3 sequence: CASSSAGITYNEQFF. CDR3 bases: TGTGCCAGCAGCTCAGCGGGGATCACCTACAATGAGCAGTTCTTC.

Worth noting for this clonotype: It may be a read error: a sequence one base away is much more abundant. The gene calls are TRBV2 and TRBJ2-3; TRBD1 is a possible D gene (6 bases). CDR3 length: 13 residues. Germline assignment: CDR1 SNHLY and CDR2 FYNNEI. CDR3 residues: CVSSVQGPDTQYF. CDR3 coding DNA: TGTGTCAGCAGTGTACAGGGCCCAGATACGCAGTATTTT.

By share of the sample, this clonotype is medium-sized. The rearrangement uses TRBV6-1 and TRBJ2-7; 7 bases agree with TRBD1. J gave up 1 base and V 3 bases, and 0 bases lay outside the gene matches. The germline gives CDR1 MNHNS, CDR2 SASEGT. The CDR3 totals 13 residues. The DNA of the CDR3 is TGTGCCAGCAGTGACAGGGGGTCCTACGAGCAGTACTTC. This gives the protein CASSDRGSYEQYF.

By its share, this clonotype is medium-sized (0.01 to 0.1%). The chain joins TRBV20-1 to TRBJ2-7; a weak D match, TRBD2 (5 bases). In germline, CDR1 is DFQATT, CDR2 SNEGSKA (reference sequence). This CDR3 contains 14 residues. The V and J ends lost 5 bases and 7 bases respectively, with 21 bases between them. The DNA of the CDR3 is TGCAGTGCTGCCGTCATATTTGGGTCGGGGGAGCAGTACTTC. It translates to CSAAVIFGSGEQYF.

To note about this clonotype: At one end, the junction sequence differs from germline, possibly due to a read error. The rearrangement joins TRBV14 to TRBJ1-6; D unclear. The germline gives CDR1 SGHDN, CDR2 FVKESK. The CDR3 spans 13 residues. CDR3 sequence: CASSQGRSSPLQF. CDR3 in DNA: TGTGCCAGCAGCCAAGGGCGGTCTTCACCCCTCCAATTT.

Judged by abundance, this clonotype is medium-sized (0.01 to 0.1%). The chain couples TRBV4-1 to TRBJ2-7; tentatively, D is TRBD2 (6 bases). CDR1 MGHRA and CDR2 YSYEKL come from the germline V gene. V was clipped by 4 bases and J by 0 bases, with 13 bases between them. This CDR3 has 15 amino acids. CDR3 residues: CASSLASVSSYEQYF. The CDR3 coding sequence is TGCGCCAGCAGCCTAGCTAGCGTTAGCTCCTACGAGCAGTACTTC.

In this sample, this clonotype turned up many times. The chain joins TRBV10-3 to TRBJ1-6; perhaps TRBD1 as D (5 bases). This CDR3 has 14 residues. The V gene lost 6 bases and the J gene lost 5 bases, with 11 bases spanning the gap. From germline, CDR1 is ENHRY and CDR2 SYGVKD. This CDR3 reads CAISRRGDNSPLHF. CDR3 DNA sequence: TGTGCCATCAGCCGACGGGGGGATAATTCACCCCTCCACTTT.

This clonotype is deemed medium-sized. The rearrangement uses TRBV6-1 and TRBJ1-3, with D unclear. The CDR3 runs to 14 residues. Germline V gene lookup returns CDR1 MNHNS and CDR2 SASEGT. Trimming cost V 8 bases and J 0 bases, with 11 bases left between them. CDR3 sequence: CASARQTSGNTIYF. CDR3 DNA sequence: TGTGCCAGCGCCAGACAAACCTCTGGAAACACCATATATTTT.

The chain employs TRBV5-1 and TRBJ2-7, with TRBD1 matching 8 bases. J gave up 3 bases and V 4 bases, and 9 bases lay outside the gene matches. Germline V gene sequence: CDR1 SGHRS, CDR2 YFSETQ. The CDR3 has 15 residues. CDR3 nucleotides: TGCGCCAGCAGCGGAATCGGGACAGGTAACTACGAGCAGTACTTC. It codes for CASSGIGTGNYEQYF.

This clonotype is classed as medium-sized (0.01 to 0.1%). The V call is TRBV7-8, the J call TRBJ1-3; unclear D gene. V lost 1 base, J lost 3 bases, and 7 bases lay in between. Germline CDR1 is SGHVS and CDR2 is FQNEAQ. The CDR3 spans 14 residues. The CDR3 here is CASSLVGGGNTIYF. CDR3 coding DNA: TGTGCCAGCAGCTTAGTCGGTGGTGGAAACACCATATATTTT.

By its share, this clonotype is medium-sized (0.01 to 0.1%). Written as DNA, the CDR3 is TGCAGTGCTCCCCGGGGGGCCTATGAGCAGTTCTTC. It yields the protein CSAPRGAYEQFF. The chain has TRBV20-1 and TRBJ2-1; TRBD2 is a possible D gene (7 bases). Trimming removed 5 bases at V and 8 bases at J, with 13 bases between. The CDR3 runs to 12 residues. CDR1 is DFQATT and CDR2 is SNEGSKA in the germline V gene (reference sequence).

As for this clonotype: A much larger clone is a single base away; this may be a read error. The CDR3 sequence: CDTSRGEGGNTDTQYF. In DNA, the CDR3 is TGTGACACCAGCAGGGGGGAGGGGGGAAACACAGATACGCAGTATTTT. The V call is TRBV15, the J call TRBJ2-3, with D perhaps being TRBD1 or TRBD2 (7 bases each). CDR1 and CDR2 (germline): LNHNV, YYDKDF (reference sequence). CDR3 length: 16 amino acids.

In its sample, this clonotype ranks as medium-sized (0.01 to 0.1%). This sequence joins TRBV12-3 or TRBV12-4 and TRBJ1-6; D may be TRBD1 (5 bases). V dropped 7 bases and J dropped 8 bases, with 12 bases sitting between them. The CDR3 consists of 13 residues. The CDR3 spells CASTGYRDSPLHF. CDR3 coding DNA: TGTGCCAGCACAGGGTACCGGGATTCACCCCTCCACTTT.